Listed below are T cell receptor beta chains from one sample, sequenced in a study of regulatory T cells in long-lasting Graves disease. TCRdb reprocessed the multiplex PCR reads via MiXCR and lists one record per CDR3 protein. The data hold 350,000 to 500,000 distinct CDR3 sequences, with 21% observed a single time. The specimen comprised peripheral blood mononuclear cells (PBMCs), sampled when the disease was refractory, from a patient treated with antithyroid drugs. The receptors were sampled from a female donor with Graves disease. The CDR3 runs from the conserved cysteine through the conserved F or W. A D gene is named only where the DNA matches it firmly. Not all rows give a size; the values are once, few, many and, for expanded clones, a class.

j_call	v_call	clone_size	d_call	cdr3_nt	cdr3_aa
TRBJ2-7	TRBV13	many	-	TGTGCCAGCAGCCCCAGCCTCAGGGCCATCGAGCAGTACTTC	CASSPSLRAIEQYF
TRBJ1-5	TRBV28	many	TRBD1	TGTGCCAGCAGTTCCTTGGGGACAGGGGATCAGCCCCAGCATTTT	CASSSLGTGDQPQHF
TRBJ1-2	TRBV10-2	-	-	TGCGCCAGCAGGTCCCCGGGGGCGGACTATGGCTACACCTTC	CASRSPGADYGYTF
TRBJ2-7	TRBV7-9	-	TRBD2	TGTGCCAGCAGCTCCTCACTGAGCGGGAGGCCCCTCACGCGCTCCTACGAGCAGTACTTC	CASSSSLSGRPLTRSYEQYF
TRBJ1-4	TRBV11-2	-	-	TGTGCCGGCAGCCCCGGAGACTATAGTGATGAAAAACTGTTTTTT	CAGSPGDYSDEKLFF
TRBJ2-4	TRBV18	-	-	TGTGCCAGCTCATTCACTCACCTCGGGGCGAAAAACATTCAGTACTTC	CASSFTHLGAKNIQYF
TRBJ2-7	TRBV28	many	-	TGTGCCAGCAGCTCTTCCAAGACCACCTACGAGCAGTACTTC	CASSSSKTTYEQYF
TRBJ2-1	TRBV20-1	-	TRBD1	TGCAGTGCTAGACCCGTCGCCGGGACAGGCCAAAATGAGCAGTTCTTC	CSARPVAGTGQNEQFF
TRBJ1-1	TRBV24-1	few	-	TGTGCCACCAGTGATGGCCCCGGGGGCGGGAACACTGAAGCTTTCTTT	CATSDGPGGGNTEAFF
TRBJ2-4	TRBV6-6	many	-	TGTGCCAGCAGTTACTCGATTCGCGGGACGGCCGTTTCTAGCGAGGGTCAGTACTTC	CASSYSIRGTAVSSEGQYF
TRBJ2-7	TRBV27	-	TRBD2	TGTGCCAGCAGGCTTGGGGGGGAGGGCTACGAGCAGTACTTC	CASRLGGEGYEQYF
TRBJ2-4	TRBV19	-	TRBD1	TGTGCCAGTAGTAGACAGGGGAGAGAGAACATTCAGTACTTC	CASSRQGRENIQYF
TRBJ2-1	TRBV5-1	-	-	TGCGCCAGCAGCTTAACCGGGATCCTACGAAGGGCCAATGAGCAGTTCTTC	CASSLTGILRRANEQFF
TRBJ2-2	TRBV6-1	many	TRBD1	TGTGCCAGCAGCTCGGACAGGGCTTACGGCGGGGAGCTGTTTTTT	CASSSDRAYGGELFF
TRBJ2-7	TRBV28	-	-	TGTGCCAGCAGTTTCCCCCAGGGGACCTACGAGCAGTACTTC	CASSFPQGTYEQYF
TRBJ2-7	TRBV19	-	-	TGTGCCAGTTCCCCAGGGGAAGATTTTGACGAGCAGTACTTC	CASSPGEDFDEQYF
TRBJ1-2	TRBV18	few	TRBD1	TGTGCCAGCTCAAAAGCGACAGGGGAGATTAACTATGGCTACACCTTC	CASSKATGEINYGYTF
TRBJ1-2	TRBV28	many	-	TGTGCCAGCTTCTGGGGGGCCTATGGCTACACCTTC	CASFWGAYGYTF
TRBJ2-5	TRBV9	-	TRBD2	TGTGCCAGCAACTCGGGGGCTAGCGGGAGGGCCGAGGAAGAGACCCAGTACTTC	CASNSGASGRAEEETQYF
TRBJ2-2	TRBV29-1	few	-	TGCAGCGTTGTCGTGCAGATGAACACCGGGGAGCTGTTTTTT	CSVVVQMNTGELFF
TRBJ2-7	TRBV28	many	TRBD1	TGTGCCAGCAGTTCTCCGACAGGGCCGATCTCCTACGAGCAGTACTTC	CASSSPTGPISYEQYF
TRBJ1-1	TRBV12-5	few	-	TGTGCTAGTGGTTTGGTAATATCGGGGAGGGCCACTGAAGCTTTCTTT	CASGLVISGRATEAFF
TRBJ2-5	TRBV6-1	many	TRBD2	TGTGCCAGCTCTAGCGGGAGAGGCGGAAAGACCCAGTACTTC	CASSSGRGGKTQYF
TRBJ2-7	TRBV18	few	-	TGTGCCAGCTCTCCGACAGCTTCTTACTACGAGCAGTACTTC	CASSPTASYYEQYF